The next 2 T cell receptor beta chains were all read from a single sample in a study of cytomegalovirus exposure and HLA in healthy donors. PCR amplification relied on 60 Vbeta primers (plus 13 Jbeta primers). Clones were read by immunoSEQ multiplex PCR, and TCRdb kept only the in-frame ones, dropping some. This sample has roughly 100,000 clones, with roughly 15% found just once. Sequenced material: PBMCs. These receptor sequences come from a female donor in good health and CMV-seronegative.

Only a few counts were recorded for this clone. The chain employs TRBV30 and TRBJ1-1; no definite D call. CDR3 length: 13 residues. Germline V gene sequence: CDR1 GTSNPN, CDR2 SVGIG (reference sequence). V gave up 2 bases and J gave up 1 base, with 8 bases separating them. The CDR3 reads CAWSLTKNTEAFF. The CDR3 nucleotides read TGTGCCTGGAGTCTGACAAAGAACACTGAAGCTTTCTTT. The full variable domain, its missing parts supplied by reference TRBV30 and TRBJ1-1, is SQTIHQWPATLVQPVGSPLSLECTVEGTSNPNLYWYRQAAGRGLQLLFYSVGIGQISSEVPQNLSASRPQDRQFILSSKKLLLSDSGFYLCAWSLTKNTEAFFGQGTRLTVV.

The sample holds a few counts of this clone. Other DNA sequences from this sample encode an identical CDR3 as well. This chain uses TRBV9 with TRBJ2-7; TRBD2 agrees at 7 bases. Germline CDR1 SGDLS, CDR2 YYNGEE. V shed 0 bases and J 0 bases; nucleotides not matched to a gene: 0. The CDR3 length is 14 residues. CDR3 region: CASSVASGSYEQYF. As DNA, the CDR3 is TGTGCCAGCAGCGTAGCTAGCGGCTCCTACGAGCAGTACTTC.